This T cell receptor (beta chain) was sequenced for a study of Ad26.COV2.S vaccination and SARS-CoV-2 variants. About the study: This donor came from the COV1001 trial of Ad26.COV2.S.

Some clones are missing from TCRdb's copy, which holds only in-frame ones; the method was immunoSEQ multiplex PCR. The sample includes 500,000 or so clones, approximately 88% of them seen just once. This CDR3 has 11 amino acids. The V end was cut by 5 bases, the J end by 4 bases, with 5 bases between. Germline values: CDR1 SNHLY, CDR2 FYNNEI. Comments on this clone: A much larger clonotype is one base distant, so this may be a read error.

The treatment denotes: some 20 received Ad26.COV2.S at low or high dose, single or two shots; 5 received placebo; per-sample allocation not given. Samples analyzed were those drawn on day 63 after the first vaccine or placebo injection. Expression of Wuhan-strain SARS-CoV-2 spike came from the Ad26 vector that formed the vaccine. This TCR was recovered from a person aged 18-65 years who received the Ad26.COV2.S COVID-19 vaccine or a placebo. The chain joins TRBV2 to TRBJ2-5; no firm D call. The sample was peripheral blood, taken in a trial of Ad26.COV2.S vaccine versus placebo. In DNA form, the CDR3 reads TGTGCCAGCAGTTCCGGAGAGACCCAGTACTTC. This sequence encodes CASSSGETQYF. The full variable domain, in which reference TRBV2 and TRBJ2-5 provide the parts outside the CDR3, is EPEVTQTPSHQVTQMGQEVILRCVPISNHLYFYWYRQILGQKVEFLVSFYNNEISEKSEIFDDQFSVERPDGSNFTLKIRSTKLEDSAMYFCASSSGETQYFGPGTRLLVL.